These T cell receptor beta chains were read from a single sample in a study of shared clonotypes between healthy human individuals. Some clones are missing from TCRdb's copy, which holds only in-frame ones; the method was immunoSEQ multiplex PCR. The sample records about 2 million clones, 90% to 95% being singletons. The source material was naive CD4+ T cells sorted from blood. These receptors originate from a young man in good health. Both conserved end residues are part of each CDR3.

V gene	J gene	CDR3 length	CDR3 protein
TRBV2	TRBJ1-3	13	CASKTFSGNTIYF
TRBV18	TRBJ2-7	15	CASSPDGTGAREQYF
TRBV13	TRBJ2-6	15	CASSLNAPGANVLTF
TRBV9	TRBJ2-1	17	CASTLGLADSSYNEQFF
TRBV7-2	TRBJ2-7	11	CASSASYEQYF
TRBV5-5	TRBJ2-7	14	CASSTSQGIYEQYF
TRBV5-1	TRBJ2-7	15	CASSRTSGAGYEQYF
TRBV27	TRBJ2-7	12	CASSLIGREQYF
TRBV30	TRBJ2-1	11	CAWSEDNEQFF
TRBV10-1	TRBJ1-1	13	CASSILRNTEAFF
TRBV30	TRBJ1-4	15	CAWSVGGTGDEKLFF
TRBV6-5	TRBJ1-6	14	CASSYSGGNSPLHF
TRBV21-1	TRBJ2-4	17	CASSRRQVGWAKNIQYF
TRBV10-3	TRBJ1-6	12	CATVDGNSPLHF
TRBV7-2	TRBJ2-1	15	CASSYRTSGRDEQFF
TRBV13	TRBJ2-7	16	CASSSSSRLATYEQYF
TRBV4-1	TRBJ2-3	15	CASSQDVTGTDTQYF
TRBV5-1	TRBJ2-7	14	CASSLMQGRYEQYF
TRBV28	TRBJ2-7	14	CASRTGTDLKREYF
TRBV5-1	TRBJ1-2	12	CASSLDGIGYTF